These 28 T cell receptor beta chains share one sample of origin, sequenced in a study of cytomegalovirus exposure and HLA in healthy donors. Both 60 Vbeta primers and 13 Jbeta primers went into the PCR. The method was immunoSEQ multiplex PCR; TCRdb's version includes in-frame clones alone and lacks a portion of them. Among 180,000 or so clones listed, more than 60% were seen once. The specimen sequenced was PBMCs. Receptor source: a man aged 18 to 30 in good health and CMV-seronegative.

The chain recombines TRBV5-3 with TRBJ2-1; 14 positions match TRBD2. TRBV5-3 is an ORF; its function is uncertain. V lost 4 bases, J lost 7 bases, and 7 bases stayed unmatched. The CDR3 is made up of 16 amino acids. The CDR3 DNA is TGTGCCAGAAGCCCCGGGACTAGCGGGGGACTAAATGAGCAGTTCTTC. Translation gives CARSPGTSGGLNEQFF.

This clone appeared a few times. J is TRBJ2-5 and V is TRBV7-2; 11 bases fit TRBD2. The CDR3 contains 13 residues. J gave up 9 bases and V 5 bases, and 5 bases lay outside the gene matches. Germline CDR1 reads SGHTA; CDR2 reads FQGNSA. CDR3 residues: CASSPGTSGPQYF. In DNA, the CDR3 is TGTGCCAGCAGCCCTGGGACTAGCGGCCCCCAGTACTTC. Drawing the rest from reference TRBV7-2 and TRBJ2-5, the complete variable domain is GAGVSQSPSNKVTEKGKDVELRCDPISGHTALYWYRQSLGQGLEFLIYFQGNSAPDKSGLPSDRFSAERTGGSVSTLTIQRTQQEDSAVYLCASSPGTSGPQYFGPGTRLLVL.

This clone was observed a single time. The chain links TRBV29-1 to TRBJ2-5, with 10 nucleotides matching TRBD2. This CDR3 comprises 17 residues. J was trimmed by 5 bases and V by 1 base; bases with no gene match: 13. Germline V gene data show CDR1 as SQVTM and CDR2 as ANQGSEA. CDR3 protein: CSVEGGILAGAAETQYF. The CDR3 nucleotides read TGCAGCGTTGAAGGGGGGATTCTAGCGGGAGCCGCGGAGACCCAGTACTTC.

The chain carries TRBV9 and TRBJ2-4; TRBD2 agrees at 15 bases. The CDR3 has 19 residues. Germline CDR1 SGDLS, CDR2 YYNGEE. Losses at the gene ends were 1 base for V and 8 bases for J; bases not matched to a gene: 13. The CDR3 region is CASSVSPVGTSGGRDIQYF. The DNA of the CDR3 is TGTGCCAGCAGCGTATCTCCCGTTGGGACTAGCGGGGGGCGGGACATTCAGTACTTC.

V usage is TRBV6-5 and J usage is TRBJ1-5; TRBD1 agrees at 9 bases. J gave up 1 base and V 6 bases, and 4 bases lay outside the gene matches. The CDR3 is 15 residues long. CDR1 and CDR2 (germline): MNHEY, SVGAGI. DNA for the CDR3: TGTGCCAGCAGCCCCGGACAGGGGAGCAATCAGCCCCAGCATTTT. This codes for CASSPGQGSNQPQHF.

The rearrangement uses TRBV7-9 and TRBJ2-5; TRBD2 matches 9 bases. The V segment lost 4 bases and the J segment 5 bases; nucleotides outside the gene matches: 20. The CDR3 spans 19 residues. Germline V gene lookup returns CDR1 SEHNR and CDR2 FQNEAQ (reference sequence). The CDR3 loop reads CASSSSFRGGASDGETQYF. In DNA, the CDR3 is TGTGCCAGCAGCTCCAGCTTCCGCGGGGGGGCATCGGACGGGGAGACCCAGTACTTC.

The chain combines TRBV4-1 with TRBJ2-2; the match to TRBD2 covers 7 bases. After removal of 1 base from V and 1 base from J, the junction contained 9 bases not matched to a gene. Germline V gene sequence: CDR1 MGHRA, CDR2 YSYEKL. The CDR3 has 18 residues. Here the CDR3 DNA reads TGCGCCAGCAGCCAAGGGGCACACCTAGCGGTGAACACCGGGGAGCTGTTTTTT. It specifies CASSQGAHLAVNTGELFF.

The gene calls are TRBV18 and TRBJ2-3; TRBD2 agrees at 10 bases. The ends lost 1 base at V and 1 base at J; junction bases unmatched: 2. The CDR3 consists of 16 residues. Per germline, CDR1 KGHSH and CDR2 LQKENI. For the CDR3, the DNA is TGTGCCAGCTCACCACTAGCGGGGGGCGGCACAGATACGCAGTATTTT. Translated: CASSPLAGGGTDTQYF.

The J gene is TRBJ2-7, the V gene TRBV6-6; weak D call: TRBD1 (5 bases). Per the germline V gene, CDR1 is MNHNY and CDR2 is SVGAGI (reference sequence). The CDR3 is 15 amino acids. V was trimmed by 4 bases and J by 1 base, leaving 14 bases between them. Here the CDR3 reads CASSFRVPQSYEQYF. The CDR3 bases are TGTGCCAGCAGTTTCAGGGTTCCTCAGTCCTACGAGCAGTACTTC.

CDR3 amino acids: CASRYRGNYEKLFF. The DNA for the CDR3 is TGTGCCAGCAGGTACAGGGGAAACTACGAAAAACTGTTTTTT. The chain combines TRBV27 with TRBJ1-4, with TRBD1 matching over 7 bases. CDR1 is MNHEY, CDR2 SMNVEV, per germline (reference sequence). Germline trimming cut 6 bases from V and 8 bases from J; bases unmatched to any gene: 9. The CDR3 loop spans 14 amino acids.

The chain carries TRBV2 and TRBJ2-7; possibly TRBD2 for D (6 bases). The germline V gene has CDR1 SNHLY and CDR2 FYNNEI. The CDR3 extends over 14 amino acids. V was shortened by 4 bases and J by 3 bases, with 13 bases between the two germline ends. The CDR3 sequence: CASSGGTFNYEQYF. The CDR3 region has the DNA TGTGCCAGCAGTGGTGGGACTTTCAACTACGAGCAGTACTTC.

The chain combines TRBV2 with TRBJ2-2; 10 bases align to TRBD2. The J segment lost 6 bases and the V segment lost 0 bases, leaving 10 bases of the junction unmatched. The CDR3 runs to 18 residues. The germline V gene has CDR1 SNHLY and CDR2 FYNNEI. The DNA of the CDR3 is TGTGCCAGCAGTGAAGCAGGGGGAGCGGGAGGGCCATCCGGGGAGCTGTTTTTT. Translation: CASSEAGGAGGPSGELFF.

This clone was seen a few times. The gene calls are TRBV7-2 and TRBJ1-5; maybe TRBD1 (6 bases). CDR1 is SGHTA and CDR2 is FQGNSA in the germline V gene. Trimming removed 5 bases at V and 6 bases at J, with 14 bases between. This CDR3 is built from 14 residues. The CDR3 DNA reads as TGTGCCAGCAGCGGGTTACAGGGAACTCAGCCCCAGCATTTT. Translated, it gives CASSGLQGTQPQHF.

The chain carries TRBV11-2 and TRBJ2-7, with 12 bases identical to TRBD2. Unmatched junction bases numbered 17, after V lost 5 bases and J lost 6 bases. This CDR3 region has 18 residues. Germline values: CDR1 SGHAT, CDR2 FQNNGV. The CDR3 reads CASSPRTHLAGGPGEQYF. The DNA of the CDR3 is TGTGCCAGCAGCCCGCGAACCCACCTAGCGGGGGGGCCGGGCGAGCAGTACTTC.

V is TRBV30 and J is TRBJ1-1; D is perhaps TRBD1 (5 bases). There are 12 residues in the CDR3. Deletions cut 7 bases from V and 0 bases from J, with 9 bases between. CDR1 and CDR2 (germline): GTSNPN, SVGIG (reference sequence). The CDR3 bases are TGTGCCTTGGAGGGGATGAACACTGAAGCTTTCTTT. Translation gives CALEGMNTEAFF.

CDR3 DNA: TGTGCCATCAGCAGGTACCAAGGGGTCGAGCAGTACTTC. Amino acids: CAISRYQGVEQYF. The chain has TRBV10-3 and TRBJ2-7; TRBD1 is a possible D gene (5 bases). Germline V lookup: CDR1 ENHRY, CDR2 SYGVKD. V was clipped by 6 bases and J by 6 bases, with 15 bases between them. This CDR3 is built from 13 residues.

The genes are TRBV4-1 and TRBJ2-7, with 7 bases that match TRBD1. Trimming removed 2 bases from V and 7 bases from J; junction bases left unmatched: 2. The CDR3 length is 12 residues. Germline-derived CDR1 and CDR2 are MGHRA and YSYEKL. The CDR3 protein is CASSQTGDEQYF. The CDR3 DNA reads as TGCGCCAGCAGCCAAACAGGGGATGAGCAGTACTTC.

The gene calls are TRBV5-4 and TRBJ2-7; 8 positions match TRBD1. Germline V gives CDR1 SGHNT, CDR2 YYREEE (reference sequence). V was pared by 4 bases and J by 4 bases, with 10 bases of the junction left unmatched. The CDR3 spans 15 residues. The CDR3 is CASSPRQGSGYEQYF. CDR3 DNA sequence: TGTGCCAGCAGCCCGAGACAGGGGTCAGGGTACGAGCAGTACTTC.

The table lists this clone with a few counts. The chain combines TRBV29-1 with TRBJ2-7; 11 nucleotides match TRBD1. CDR1 SQVTM and CDR2 ANQGSEA come from the germline V gene. The CDR3 runs to 15 residues. The V gene end was trimmed by 6 bases and the J gene end by 2 bases; junction bases not matched to a gene: 9. CDR3 DNA: TGCAGCGTCGCCCCGGGACAGGGGGTCACCTACGAGCAGTACTTC. Residues: CSVAPGQGVTYEQYF.

J is TRBJ1-4 and V is TRBV7-2; tentatively, D is TRBD1 (5 bases). Trimming shortened V by 1 base and J by 12 bases, and 15 bases separated the two germline ends. Germline V CDR1 and CDR2: SGHTA, FQGNSA. This CDR3 spans 14 amino acids. CDR3 protein: CASSLEAGPRELFF. The DNA for the CDR3 is TGTGCCAGCAGCTTAGAGGCAGGGCCTAGGGAACTGTTTTTT. The variable domain in full, with the rest retrieved from reference TRBV7-2 and TRBJ1-4, is GAGVSQSPSNKVTEKGKDVELRCDPISGHTALYWYRQSLGQGLEFLIYFQGNSAPDKSGLPSDRFSAERTGGSVSTLTIQRTQQEDSAVYLCASSLEAGPRELFFGSGTQLSVL.

The chain carries TRBV4-3 and TRBJ2-1; 7 bases fit TRBD2. Unmatched junction bases numbered 8, after V lost 0 bases and J lost 3 bases. Germline V gene data show CDR1 as LGHNA and CDR2 as YSLEER. The CDR3 totals 17 residues. CDR3 protein: CASSQDLGGRVYNEQFF. The CDR3 DNA sequence: TGCGCCAGCAGCCAAGATCTTGGCGGGAGAGTCTACAATGAGCAGTTCTTC.

The V and J genes are TRBV30 and TRBJ1-1; TRBD1 matches at 7 bases. Trimming cost V 3 bases and J 1 base; bases outside gene matches: 11. CDR3 length equals 16 residues. In germline, CDR1 is GTSNPN, CDR2 SVGIG (reference sequence). The CDR3 loop reads CAWRLNDRAWNTEAFF. As DNA, the CDR3 is TGTGCCTGGAGACTAAATGACAGGGCTTGGAACACTGAAGCTTTCTTT.

This clone occurred a few times. Different DNA sequences within this sample yield the same CDR3. This sequence joins TRBV7-9 and TRBJ2-1; TRBD2 matches 15 bases. Germline loops: CDR1 SEHNR, CDR2 FQNEAQ (reference sequence). The CDR3 is made up of 18 amino acids. Unmatched junction bases numbered 6, after V lost 6 bases and J lost 0 bases. The CDR3 spells CASSRGLAGGSSYNEQFF. The DNA of the CDR3 is TGTGCCAGCAGTAGAGGACTAGCGGGAGGGAGCTCCTACAATGAGCAGTTCTTC. Variable domain in full (rest from reference TRBV7-9 and TRBJ2-1): DTGVSQNPRHKITKRGQNVTFRCDPISEHNRLYWYRQTLGQGPEFLTYFQNEAQLEKSRLLSDRFSAERPKGSFSTLEIQRTEQGDSAMYLCASSRGLAGGSSYNEQFFGPGTRLTVL.

This chain joins TRBV11-3 and TRBJ1-1; D is unresolved. The CDR3 has 15 amino acids. The germline V gene has CDR1 SGHNT and CDR2 YENEEA. The V end was cut by 1 base, the J end by 4 bases, with 13 bases between. CDR3 nucleotides: TGTGCCAGCAGCTTAGTAGGAGGGTCGGGCACTGAAGCTTTCTTT. Protein: CASSLVGGSGTEAFF.

The J gene is TRBJ2-7, the V gene TRBV4-1; 9 bases are shared with TRBD2. The CDR3 runs to 17 residues. V was pared by 3 bases and J by 0 bases, with 9 bases of the junction left unmatched. CDR1 is MGHRA, CDR2 YSYEKL, per germline. CDR3 residues: CASSQLASGVSSYEQYF. Here the CDR3 DNA reads TGCGCCAGCAGCCAGCTTGCTAGCGGGGTTAGCTCCTACGAGCAGTACTTC.

The sample holds one count of this clone. This chain connects TRBV7-2 to TRBJ2-1, with 7 nucleotides matching TRBD2. The V segment lost 3 bases and the J segment 10 bases; nucleotides outside the gene matches: 12. The CDR3 is 15 amino acids. The V gene's germline CDR1 is SGHTA and CDR2 FQGNSA. CDR3 residues: CASSFGQGGLREQFF. For the CDR3, the DNA is TGTGCCAGCAGCTTCGGGCAGGGAGGGTTGCGAGAGCAGTTCTTC.

The chain carries TRBV30 and TRBJ1-4, with TRBD1 as a possible D gene (5 bases). This CDR3 has 14 residues. With 0 bases removed from V and 4 bases from J, the gap between germline ends came to 9 bases. CDR1 and CDR2 (germline): GTSNPN, SVGIG (reference sequence). CDR3 in amino acids: CAWSVGQVNEKLFF. In nucleotides, the CDR3 is TGTGCCTGGAGTGTGGGGCAGGTTAATGAAAAACTGTTTTTT.

This rearrangement joins TRBV5-6 to TRBJ2-5; TRBD1 matches 7 bases. The J call may not be correct, given that the DNA end is closer to TRBJ2-7. Germline V gene sequence: CDR1 SGHDT, CDR2 YYEEEE. This CDR3 region has 17 residues. The CDR3 DNA reads as TGTGCCAGCAGCCCGAGAAGCGACAGGGAAAGCTCCTACGAGCAGTACTTC. This translates into CASSPRSDRESSYEQYF.